This entry describes one T cell receptor (beta chain). What it recognizes is unknown. With 0 bases removed from V and 6 bases from J, the gap between germline ends came to 12 bases. The V gene's germline CDR1 is MGHRA and CDR2 YSYEKL. This CDR3 has 14 residues. The data were obtained in a study of OX40 agonist ivuxolimab in advanced cancers. Study-level background: Eligibility rules accepted prior anti-PD-1, anti-PD-L1 or anti-CTLA-4 therapy, and over 30% had some. The study's findings and limits: The mean number of expanded clones was higher in CD8+ T cells than in CD4+.

Repertoires were generated with immunoSEQ multiplex PCR, while TCRdb's copy carries only in-frame clones and drops some. The table records approximately 92,000 clones, approximately 95% of them present only once. This material consisted of CD4+ or CD8+ T cells sorted from blood, taken in a trial of the OX40 agonist ivuxolimab. The source is an adult with an advanced solid tumor such as melanoma, head and neck, liver or kidney cancer. This sequence joins TRBV4-1 and TRBJ2-7; possibly TRBD2 for D (6 bases). The CDR3: CASSQDGSSPEQYF. Here the CDR3 DNA reads TGCGCCAGCAGCCAAGACGGGAGCAGCCCCGAGCAGTACTTC.